This TCR beta chain emerged from a study of T cells in Graves' hyperthyroidism and ophthalmopathy. RNA transcripts were the template for amplifying TCR beta CDR3 regions. First-round RT-PCR targeting the TCR CDR3 was performed with the HTBI primer set. One entry per CDR3 protein results from TCRdb running MiXCR on the multiplex PCR reads. This sample has hundreds of thousands of distinct CDR3 sequences, with around 20% found just once. Per germline, CDR1 SGHNT and CDR2 YENEEA. The CDR3 has 13 amino acids. V shed 5 bases, J shed 2 bases, and the junction held 2 bases outside the gene matches. This clonotype was seen ten or more times. What it recognizes is unknown. Study-wide results and caveats: Ophthalmopathy onset followed model prediction by a median about six months.

This clonotype originated in a woman aged 50 to 60 with Graves' hyperthyroidism that later progressed to Graves' ophthalmopathy. The chain recombines TRBV11-3 with TRBJ2-5, with 7 positions matching TRBD1. The sample was blood. The CDR3 sequence: CASSQTGQETQYF. In nucleotides, the CDR3 is TGTGCCAGCAGCCAGACAGGGCAAGAGACCCAGTACTTC.